This TCR beta chain was documented in a study of blood T cell repertoires in COVID-19. For the study at large: Samples came from the United States, Italy and Spain, spanning acute and convalescent COVID-19.

Here immunoSEQ multiplex PCR was the method, and the copy in TCRdb shows in-frame clones only, minus some. The sample includes a few hundred thousand clones, 87% of them seen just once. The table lists this clone with a count of one. Recruitment covered fewer than 25 US areas and drew participants whose ages spanned about 18 to 100 years. This CDR3 contains 15 residues. V lost 3 bases to trimming and J lost 2 bases; unmatched junction nucleotides: 3. Germline CDR1 KGHSH, CDR2 LQKENI. The gene calls are TRBV18 and TRBJ2-7, with TRBD1 matching 11 bases. Source material: PBMCs or T cells enriched from blood (not recorded which). The sequence was collected from a man between 18 and 29 years old with acute COVID-19. CDR3 bases: TGTGCCAGCTCACCTCAGGGACAGGGGGCCTACGAGCAGTACTTC. This encodes CASSPQGQGAYEQYF.